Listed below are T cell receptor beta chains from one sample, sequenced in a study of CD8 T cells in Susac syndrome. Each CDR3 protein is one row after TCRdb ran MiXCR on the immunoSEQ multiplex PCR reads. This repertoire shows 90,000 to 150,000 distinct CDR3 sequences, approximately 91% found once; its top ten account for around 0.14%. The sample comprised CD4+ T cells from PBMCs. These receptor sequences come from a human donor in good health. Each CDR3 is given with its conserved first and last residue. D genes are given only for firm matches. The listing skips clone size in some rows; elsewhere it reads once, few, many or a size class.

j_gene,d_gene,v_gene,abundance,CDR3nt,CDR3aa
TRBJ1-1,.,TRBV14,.,TGTGCCAGCAGCCAAGATCCGGGTTTGGCTTTCTTT,CASSQDPGLAFF
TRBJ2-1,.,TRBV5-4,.,TGTGCCAGCAGCTTGCGTGCGGCGACTGAGCAGTTCTTC,CASSLRAATEQFF
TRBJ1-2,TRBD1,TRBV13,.,TGTGCCAGCAGCTCCATTCAGACAGGGGTTGGGGGCTACACCTTC,CASSSIQTGVGGYTF
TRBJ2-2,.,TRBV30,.,TGTGCCTGGAGCAGTTTCACCGGGGAGCTGTTTTTT,CAWSSFTGELFF
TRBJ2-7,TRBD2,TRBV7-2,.,TGTGCCAGCAGCGTTAGCGGGAGGGACGAGCAGTACTTC,CASSVSGRDEQYF
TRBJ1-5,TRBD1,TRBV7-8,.,TGTGCCAGCAGCTCCGGACAGGGGCCCTCCAATCAGCCCCAGCATTTT,CASSSGQGPSNQPQHF
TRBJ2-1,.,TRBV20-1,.,TGCAGTGCTAGAGATACGGGAAATGAGCAGTTCTTC,CSARDTGNEQFF
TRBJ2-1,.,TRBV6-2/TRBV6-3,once,TGTGCCAGCACCTTTGGGGGAGGTTTCTCCTACAATGAGCAGTTCTTC,CASTFGGGFSYNEQFF
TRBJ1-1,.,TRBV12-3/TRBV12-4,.,TGTGCCAGCAGTCGGCTGAACACTGAAGCTTTCTTT,CASSRLNTEAFF
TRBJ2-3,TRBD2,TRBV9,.,TGTGCCAGCAGCGTGCTACTAGCGGGGAGCACAGATACGCAGTATTTT,CASSVLLAGSTDTQYF
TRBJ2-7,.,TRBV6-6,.,TGTGCCAGCAGCCTACCGGGATTAGAGAACGAGCAGTACTTC,CASSLPGLENEQYF
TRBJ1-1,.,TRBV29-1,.,TGCAGCGTTAAGTCAGGGATGAACACTGAAGCTTTCTTT,CSVKSGMNTEAFF
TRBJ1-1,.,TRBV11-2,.,TGTGCCAGCAGTCCCGGATCGTGGGGGCTGATACCGCTGAACACTGAAGCTTTCTTT,CASSPGSWGLIPLNTEAFF
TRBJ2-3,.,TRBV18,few,TGTGCCAGCTCACCGGGAACAAGCACAGATACGCAGTATTTT,CASSPGTSTDTQYF
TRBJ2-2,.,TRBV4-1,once,TGCGCCAGCAGCCAAGAGGGATGGGGGGAGCTGTTTTTT,CASSQEGWGELFF
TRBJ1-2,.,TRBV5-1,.,TGCGCCAGCAGTCCCGAGGCTGGAAACTATGGCTACACCTTC,CASSPEAGNYGYTF
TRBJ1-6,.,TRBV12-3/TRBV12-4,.,TGTGCCAGCAGTTTAGCCACAGGGTTCCATAATTCACCCCTCCACTTT,CASSLATGFHNSPLHF
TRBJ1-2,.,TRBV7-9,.,TGTGCCAGCAGCTCTAGGTTACAGGGACGGGGCTATGGCTACACCTTC,CASSSRLQGRGYGYTF
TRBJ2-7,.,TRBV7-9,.,TGTGCCAGCAGCCTGGGACGGTTTAAGGACGAGCAGTACTTC,CASSLGRFKDEQYF
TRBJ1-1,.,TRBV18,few,TGTGCCAGCTCACCACCGGGGAACACTGAAGCTTTCTTT,CASSPPGNTEAFF
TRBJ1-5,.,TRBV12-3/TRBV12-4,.,TGTGCCAGCAGTTTAGACGAAGGTGCCGCCCAGCATTTT,CASSLDEGAAQHF
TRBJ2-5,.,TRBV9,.,TGTGCCAGCAGCGAGGAGGAAGAGACCCAGTACTTC,CASSEEEETQYF
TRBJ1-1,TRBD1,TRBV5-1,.,TGCGCCAGCAGCACGGGACAGCCGGACACTGAAGCTTTCTTT,CASSTGQPDTEAFF
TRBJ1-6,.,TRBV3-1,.,TGTGCCAGCGGGGAATCACCCCTCCACTTT,CASGESPLHF
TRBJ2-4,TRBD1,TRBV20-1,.,TGCAGTGCTTTGACAGGGGACATCAGGAACATTCAGTACTTC,CSALTGDIRNIQYF
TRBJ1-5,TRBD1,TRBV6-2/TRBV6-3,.,TGTGCCAGCAGAGAGACAGGGGCGCGCAATCAGCCCCAGCATTTT,CASRETGARNQPQHF
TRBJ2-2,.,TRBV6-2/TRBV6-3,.,TGTGCCAGCAGGGTCGAGCCGAACACCGGGGAGCTGTTTTTT,CASRVEPNTGELFF